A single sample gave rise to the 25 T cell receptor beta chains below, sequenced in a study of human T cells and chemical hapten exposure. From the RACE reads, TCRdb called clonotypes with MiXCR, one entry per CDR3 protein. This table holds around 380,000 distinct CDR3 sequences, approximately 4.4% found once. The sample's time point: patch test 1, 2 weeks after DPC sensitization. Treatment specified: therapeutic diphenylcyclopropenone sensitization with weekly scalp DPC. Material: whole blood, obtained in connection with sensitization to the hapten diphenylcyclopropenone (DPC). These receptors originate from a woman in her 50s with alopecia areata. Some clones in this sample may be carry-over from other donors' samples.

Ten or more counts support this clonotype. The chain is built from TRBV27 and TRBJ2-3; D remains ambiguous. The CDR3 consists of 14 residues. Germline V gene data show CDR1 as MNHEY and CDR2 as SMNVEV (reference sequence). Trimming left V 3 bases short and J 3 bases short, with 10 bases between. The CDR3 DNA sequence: TGTGCCAGCAGTTTCCATCCTCGGACAGATACGCAGTATTTT. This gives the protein CASSFHPRTDTQYF.

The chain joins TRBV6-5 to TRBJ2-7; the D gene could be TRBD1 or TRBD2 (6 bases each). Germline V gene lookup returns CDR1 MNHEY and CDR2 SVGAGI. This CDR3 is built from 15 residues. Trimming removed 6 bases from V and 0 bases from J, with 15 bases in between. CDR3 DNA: TGTGCCAGCAGCCCCATCGGGGGCAGCTCCTACGAGCAGTACTTC. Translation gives CASSPIGGSSYEQYF.

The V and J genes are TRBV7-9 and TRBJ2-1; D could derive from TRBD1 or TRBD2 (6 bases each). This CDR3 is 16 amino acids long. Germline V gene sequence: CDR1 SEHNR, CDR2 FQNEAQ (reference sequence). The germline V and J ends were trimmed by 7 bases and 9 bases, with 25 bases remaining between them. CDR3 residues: CASIASGGRFVIEQFF. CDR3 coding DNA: TGTGCCAGCATCGCTTCTGGGGGGCGATTCGTTATTGAGCAGTTCTTC.

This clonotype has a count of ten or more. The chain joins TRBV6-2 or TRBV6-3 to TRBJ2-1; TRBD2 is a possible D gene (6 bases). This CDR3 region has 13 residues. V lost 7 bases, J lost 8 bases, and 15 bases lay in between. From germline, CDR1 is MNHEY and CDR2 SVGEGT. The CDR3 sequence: CASNAGGYDEQFF. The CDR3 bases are TGTGCCAGCAATGCCGGGGGTTACGATGAGCAGTTCTTC.

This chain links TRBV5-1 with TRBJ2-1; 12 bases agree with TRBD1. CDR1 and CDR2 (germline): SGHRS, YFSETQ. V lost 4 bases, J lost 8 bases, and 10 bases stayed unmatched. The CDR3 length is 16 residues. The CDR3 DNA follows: TGCGCCAGCAGCCTGGCCGGGACAGGGGGCGTAGATGAGCAGTTCTTC. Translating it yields CASSLAGTGGVDEQFF.

The CDR3, as DNA: TGTGCCAGCAGCTCCTCTAGGACAGTGCTCACCGGGGAGCTGTTTTTT. Its protein is CASSSSRTVLTGELFF. The V call is TRBV7-9, the J call TRBJ2-2, with a weak D call TRBD1 (6 bases). CDR1 SEHNR and CDR2 FQNEAQ come from the germline V gene (reference sequence). This CDR3 is 16 amino acids long. The V and J ends lost 4 bases and 4 bases respectively, with 16 bases between them.

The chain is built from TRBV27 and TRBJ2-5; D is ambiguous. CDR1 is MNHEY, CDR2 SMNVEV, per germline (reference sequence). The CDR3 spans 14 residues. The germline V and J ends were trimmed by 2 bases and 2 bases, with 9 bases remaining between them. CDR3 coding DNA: TGTGCCAGCAGTTTAGCCCGGAATCAAGAGACCCAGTACTTC. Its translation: CASSLARNQETQYF.

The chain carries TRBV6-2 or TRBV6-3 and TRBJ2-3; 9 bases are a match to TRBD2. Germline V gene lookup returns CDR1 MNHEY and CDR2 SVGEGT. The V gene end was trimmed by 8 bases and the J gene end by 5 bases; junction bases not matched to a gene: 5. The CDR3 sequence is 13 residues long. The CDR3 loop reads CASGRAGGDTQYF. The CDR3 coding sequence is TGTGCCAGCGGACGAGCGGGGGGAGATACGCAGTATTTT.

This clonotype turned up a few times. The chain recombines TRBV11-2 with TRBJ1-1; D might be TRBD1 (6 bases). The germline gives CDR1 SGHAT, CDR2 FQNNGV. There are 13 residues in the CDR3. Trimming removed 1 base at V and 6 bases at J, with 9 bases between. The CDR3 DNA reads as TGTGCCAGCAGCTTAGTTGAGGGGGCTGAAGCTTTCTTT. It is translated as CASSLVEGAEAFF. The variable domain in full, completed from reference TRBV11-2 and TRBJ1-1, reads EAGVAQSPRYKIIEKRQSVAFWCNPISGHATLYWYQQILGQGPKLLIQFQNNGVVDDSQLPKDRFSAERLKGVDSTLKIQPAKLEDSAVYLCASSLVEGAEAFFGQGTRLTVV.

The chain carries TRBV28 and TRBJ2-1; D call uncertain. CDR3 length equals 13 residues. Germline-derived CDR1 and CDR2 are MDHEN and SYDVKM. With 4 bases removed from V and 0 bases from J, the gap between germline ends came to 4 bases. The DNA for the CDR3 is TGTGCCAGCAGTTGGGCCTCCTACAATGAGCAGTTCTTC. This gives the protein CASSWASYNEQFF. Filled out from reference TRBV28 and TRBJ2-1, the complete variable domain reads DVKVTQSSRYLVKRTGEKVFLECVQDMDHENMFWYRQDPGLGLRLIYFSYDVKMKEKGDIPEGYSVSREKKERFSLILESASTNQTSMYLCASSWASYNEQFFGPGTRLTVL.

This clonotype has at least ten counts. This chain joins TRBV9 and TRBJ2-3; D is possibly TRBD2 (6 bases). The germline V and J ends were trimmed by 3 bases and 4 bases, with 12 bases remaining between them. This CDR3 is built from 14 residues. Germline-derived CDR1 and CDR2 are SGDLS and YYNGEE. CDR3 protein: CASSAGGKPDTQYF. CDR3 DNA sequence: TGTGCCAGCAGCGCCGGCGGGAAGCCAGATACGCAGTATTTT.

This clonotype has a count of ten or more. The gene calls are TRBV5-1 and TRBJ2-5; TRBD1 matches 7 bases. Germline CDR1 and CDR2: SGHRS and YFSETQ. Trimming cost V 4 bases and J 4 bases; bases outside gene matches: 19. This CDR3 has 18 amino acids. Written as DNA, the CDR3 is TGCGCCAGCAGCACTACCCTCGGGACAGCCGGCGTCGGAGAGACCCAGTACTTC. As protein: CASSTTLGTAGVGETQYF.

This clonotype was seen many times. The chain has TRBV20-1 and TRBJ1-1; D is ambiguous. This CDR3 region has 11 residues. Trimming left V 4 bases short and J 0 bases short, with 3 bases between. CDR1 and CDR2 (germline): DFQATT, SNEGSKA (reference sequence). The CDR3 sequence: CSATVNTEAFF. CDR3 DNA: TGCAGTGCTACGGTGAACACTGAAGCTTTCTTT.

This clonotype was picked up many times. The CDR3 sequence: CASGGRTLHF. The DNA of the CDR3 is TGTGCCAGCGGTGGGAGGACCCTCCACTTT. V is TRBV2 and J is TRBJ1-6; D gene unclear. The germline gives CDR1 SNHLY, CDR2 FYNNEI. The CDR3 sequence is 10 residues long. Deletions cut 8 bases from V and 14 bases from J, with 10 bases between.

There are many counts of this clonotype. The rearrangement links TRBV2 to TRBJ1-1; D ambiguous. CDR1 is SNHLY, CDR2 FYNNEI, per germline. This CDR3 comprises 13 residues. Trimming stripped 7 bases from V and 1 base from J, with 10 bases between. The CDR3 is CASTGEQNTEAFF. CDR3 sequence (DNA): TGTGCCAGCACGGGCGAACAGAACACTGAAGCTTTCTTT. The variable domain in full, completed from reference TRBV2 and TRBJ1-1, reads EPEVTQTPSHQVTQMGQEVILRCVPISNHLYFYWYRQILGQKVEFLVSFYNNEISEKSEIFDDQFSVERPDGSNFTLKIRSTKLEDSAMYFCASTGEQNTEAFFGQGTRLTVV.

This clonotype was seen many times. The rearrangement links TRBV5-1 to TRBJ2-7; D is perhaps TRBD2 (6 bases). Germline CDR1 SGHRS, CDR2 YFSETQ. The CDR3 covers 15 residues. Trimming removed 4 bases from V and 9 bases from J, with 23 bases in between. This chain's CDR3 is CASSRDGTSEVWQYF. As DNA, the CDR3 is TGCGCCAGCAGCCGCGACGGGACTTCGGAGGTATGGCAGTACTTC.

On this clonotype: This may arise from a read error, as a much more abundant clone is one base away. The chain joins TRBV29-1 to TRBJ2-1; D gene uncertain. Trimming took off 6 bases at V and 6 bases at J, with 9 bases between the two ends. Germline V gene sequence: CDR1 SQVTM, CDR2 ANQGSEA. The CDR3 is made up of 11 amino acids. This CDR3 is CSVHNVNEQFF. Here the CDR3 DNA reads TGCAGCGTACACAACGTCAATGAGCAGTTCTTC.

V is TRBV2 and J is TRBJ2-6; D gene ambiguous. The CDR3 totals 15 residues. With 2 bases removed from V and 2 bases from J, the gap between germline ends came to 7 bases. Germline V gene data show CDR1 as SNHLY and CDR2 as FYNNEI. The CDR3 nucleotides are TGTGCCAGCAGTGAATGGGCAACTGGGGCCAACGTCCTGACTTTC. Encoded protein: CASSEWATGANVLTF.

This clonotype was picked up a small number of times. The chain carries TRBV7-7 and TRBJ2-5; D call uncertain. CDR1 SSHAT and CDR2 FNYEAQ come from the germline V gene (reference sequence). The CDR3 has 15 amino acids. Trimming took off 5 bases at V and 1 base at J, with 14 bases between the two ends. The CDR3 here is CASSPPPALQETQYF. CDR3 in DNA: TGTGCCAGCAGCCCCCCCCCAGCGCTCCAAGAGACCCAGTACTTC.

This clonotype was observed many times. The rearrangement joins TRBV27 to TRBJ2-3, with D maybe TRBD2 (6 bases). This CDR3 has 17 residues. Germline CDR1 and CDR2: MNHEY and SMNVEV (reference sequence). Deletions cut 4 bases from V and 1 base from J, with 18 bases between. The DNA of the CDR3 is TGTGCCAGCAGTTCCTTCCCAGCGGGCCCTGGCACAGATACGCAGTATTTT. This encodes CASSSFPAGPGTDTQYF.

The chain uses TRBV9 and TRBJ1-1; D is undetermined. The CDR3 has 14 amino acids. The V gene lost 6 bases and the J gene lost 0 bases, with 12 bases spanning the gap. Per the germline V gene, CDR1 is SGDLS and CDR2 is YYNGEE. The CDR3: CASTPSPMNTEAFF. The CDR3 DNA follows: TGTGCCAGCACCCCCAGCCCTATGAACACTGAAGCTTTCTTT. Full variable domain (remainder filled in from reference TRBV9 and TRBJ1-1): DSGVTQTPKHLITATGQRVTLRCSPRSGDLSVYWYQQSLDQGLQFLIQYYNGEERAKGNILERFSAQQFPDLHSELNLSSLELGDSALYFCASTPSPMNTEAFFGQGTRLTVV.

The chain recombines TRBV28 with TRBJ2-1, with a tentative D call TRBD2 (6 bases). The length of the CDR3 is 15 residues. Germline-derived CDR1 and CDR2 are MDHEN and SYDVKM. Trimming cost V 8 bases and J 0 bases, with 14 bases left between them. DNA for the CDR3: TGTGCCAGCCGGATAGGGCGGGGCTCCTACAATGAGCAGTTCTTC. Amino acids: CASRIGRGSYNEQFF. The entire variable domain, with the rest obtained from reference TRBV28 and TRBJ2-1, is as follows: DVKVTQSSRYLVKRTGEKVFLECVQDMDHENMFWYRQDPGLGLRLIYFSYDVKMKEKGDIPEGYSVSREKKERFSLILESASTNQTSMYLCASRIGRGSYNEQFFGPGTRLTVL.

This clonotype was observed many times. Here the CDR3 DNA reads TGTGCCAGCAGTTCCGGACTGGGCTACGAGCAGTACTTC. Protein product: CASSSGLGYEQYF. The chain carries TRBV27 and TRBJ2-7; maybe TRBD2 (5 bases). CDR3 length: 13 amino acids. V was trimmed by 4 bases and J by 3 bases, leaving 10 bases between them. Per germline, CDR1 MNHEY and CDR2 SMNVEV (reference sequence).

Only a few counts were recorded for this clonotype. The CDR3 coding sequence is TGTGCCAGCAGCTTAGGTGGAGGGAGGGCTGAAGCTTTCTTT. Translated, it gives CASSLGGGRAEAFF. This chain joins TRBV7-9 and TRBJ1-1, with D uncertain. V lost 1 base and J lost 6, with 12 bases in between. Germline assignment: CDR1 SEHNR and CDR2 FQNEAQ (reference sequence). The CDR3 totals 14 residues.

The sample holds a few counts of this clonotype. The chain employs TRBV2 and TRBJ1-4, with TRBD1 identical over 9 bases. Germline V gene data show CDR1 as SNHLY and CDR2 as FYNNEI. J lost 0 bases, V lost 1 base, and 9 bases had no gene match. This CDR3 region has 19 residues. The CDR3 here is CASSEGTGGGIATNEKLFF. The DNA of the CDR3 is TGTGCCAGCAGTGAAGGTACAGGGGGCGGAATTGCAACTAATGAAAAACTGTTTTTT. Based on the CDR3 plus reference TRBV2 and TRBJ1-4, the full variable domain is EPEVTQTPSHQVTQMGQEVILRCVPISNHLYFYWYRQILGQKVEFLVSFYNNEISEKSEIFDDQFSVERPDGSNFTLKIRSTKLEDSAMYFCASSEGTGGGIATNEKLFFGSGTQLSVL.